The present entry profiles one T cell receptor beta chain with its context. As yet, its antigen is unknown. These data are taken from a study of shared clonotypes between healthy human individuals. On the study more broadly: Each donor's CD8 memory used one plate, CD8 naive two, each CD4 subset three.

Naive CD8 cells were CD45RO-negative, positively selected for CCR7, excluding terminally differentiated effector memory CD45RA+ cells. V gave up 3 bases and J gave up 5 bases; unmatched junction bases: 9. The length of the CDR3 is 15 residues. Germline V gene lookup returns CDR1 SGHAT and CDR2 FQNNGV. General study findings and limits: Depth of sequencing was expected to influence donor clonotype sharing. Blood was the only sampled material, and tissue repertoires likely differ.

Measured with immunoSEQ multiplex PCR; TCRdb has only the in-frame clones, and not every one. The sample lists 550,000 to 750,000 clones, 95% occurring once. The sequenced material came from naive CD8+ T cells sorted from blood. The rearrangement links TRBV11-2 to TRBJ1-1; 7 bases align to TRBD1. The sequence was collected from a woman in her twenties or thirties in good health. The CDR3, as DNA: TGTGCCAGCAGCTTGGAAAGTCCAGGGGGTACTGAAGCTTTCTTT. It specifies CASSLESPGGTEAFF.